One sample yielded the 28 T cell receptor beta chains listed below, sequenced in a study of T cells in localized non-small cell lung cancer. Measured with immunoSEQ multiplex PCR; TCRdb has only the in-frame clones, and not every one. The table lists tens of thousands of clones, 75% to 90% of them singletons. The starting material was peripheral blood, obtained before any cancer treatment. Receptors originate from a male donor older than 55 with stage III squamous cell lung carcinoma.

Written as DNA, the CDR3 is TGTGCCAGCAGCCCCGGGGGGTTATCCTACGAGCAGTACTTC. Translation: CASSPGGLSYEQYF. The V gene is TRBV9, the J gene TRBJ2-7; TRBD2 matches at 7 bases. With V trimmed by 4 bases and J by 1 base, 5 bases remained unmatched. This CDR3 spans 14 amino acids. The germline gives CDR1 SGDLS, CDR2 YYNGEE.

This clone occurred a few times. The chain couples TRBV5-6 to TRBJ1-1; TRBD1 aligns across 7 bases. The CDR3 length is 13 residues. The ends lost 4 bases at V and 5 bases at J; junction bases unmatched: 5. Germline assignment: CDR1 SGHDT and CDR2 YYEEEE. The CDR3 spells CASSPRGQTEAFF. CDR3 bases: TGTGCCAGCAGCCCGAGGGGGCAAACTGAAGCTTTCTTT.

This sequence joins TRBV7-9 and TRBJ2-3, with 9 nucleotides matching TRBD2. From germline, CDR1 is SEHNR and CDR2 FQNEAQ (reference sequence). CDR3 size: 18 residues. Unmatched junction bases numbered 16, after V lost 6 bases and J lost 3 bases. The CDR3 region is CASRAGSGSSLGTDTQYF. Written as DNA, the CDR3 is TGTGCCAGCAGGGCTGGTAGCGGGAGCAGTCTGGGAACAGATACGCAGTATTTT.

The chain carries TRBV7-6 and TRBJ2-2, with D hard to call. Germline values: CDR1 SGHVS, CDR2 FNYEAQ. The CDR3 totals 13 residues. The germline V and J ends were trimmed by 5 bases and 8 bases, with 12 bases remaining between them. As DNA, the CDR3 is TGTGCCAGCAGCCCCCAAGGCTCTGGGGAGCTGTTTTTT. As protein: CASSPQGSGELFF. Filled out from reference TRBV7-6 and TRBJ2-2, the complete variable domain reads GAGVSQSPRYKVTKRGQDVALRCDPISGHVSLYWYRQALGQGPEFLTYFNYEAQQDKSGLPNDRFSAERPEGSISTLTIQRTEQRDSAMYRCASSPQGSGELFFGEGSRLTVL.

The J gene is TRBJ2-5, the V gene TRBV5-1; maybe TRBD1 (5 bases). Germline-derived CDR1 and CDR2 are SGHRS and YFSETQ. Between the trimmed V and J ends, which lost 3 bases and 5 bases, there was a span of 11 bases. This CDR3 contains 13 residues. The CDR3 loop reads CASSSPGPETQYF. The CDR3 DNA follows: TGCGCCAGCAGCTCTCCAGGGCCGGAGACCCAGTACTTC.

The count of this clone is one. For the CDR3, the DNA is TGCGCCAGCAGCTTGTTCAGGACAGGAGCGGGAATTGATGAGCAGTACTTC. Translating gives CASSLFRTGAGIDEQYF. The V and J genes are TRBV5-1 and TRBJ2-7; D is perhaps TRBD1 or TRBD2 (7 bases each). Trimming took off 1 base at V and 7 bases at J, with 24 bases between the two ends. The CDR3 length is 17 residues. CDR1 and CDR2 from the germline V gene are SGHRS and YFSETQ. Full variable domain (missing parts from reference TRBV5-1 and TRBJ2-7): KAGVTQTPRYLIKTRGQQVTLSCSPISGHRSVSWYQQTPGQGLQFLFEYFSETQRNKGNFPGRFSGRQFSNSRSEMNVSTLELGDSALYLCASSLFRTGAGIDEQYFGPGTRLTVT.

The genes are TRBV6-9 and TRBJ1-4; possibly TRBD1 for D (5 bases). The V end lost 4 bases, the J end lost 4 bases, and 19 bases lay between the germline ends. The V gene's germline CDR1 is MNHGY and CDR2 SVAAGI. CDR3 length: 17 residues. CDR3 sequence (DNA): TGTGCCAGCAGTTCGGTTTCCTCGACAGCCCGTAATGAAAAACTGTTTTTT. This codes for CASSSVSSTARNEKLFF.

This clone was seen a handful of times. The chain combines TRBV6-5 with TRBJ1-5; 8 bases are shared with TRBD1. This CDR3 is built from 15 residues. The germline V gene has CDR1 MNHEY and CDR2 SVGAGI. V dropped 5 bases and J dropped 2; count of bases not matched to a gene: 5. DNA for the CDR3: TGTGCCAGCAGTACGGACAGGGTTGGCAATCAGCCCCAGCATTTT. As protein: CASSTDRVGNQPQHF.

The chain is built from TRBV7-8 and TRBJ2-3; 10 nucleotides agree with TRBD2. Looked up from germline, CDR1 is SGHVS and CDR2 is FQNEAQ. With V trimmed by 5 bases and J by 2 bases, 7 bases remained unmatched. The CDR3 length is 16 residues. The CDR3 region has the DNA TGTGCCAGCAGCAACCGACTAGCGGGCGACACAGATACGCAGTATTTT. Translating gives CASSNRLAGDTDTQYF.

The V gene is TRBV28, the J gene TRBJ2-7, with 9 bases lining up with TRBD1. This CDR3 is 15 amino acids long. V was clipped by 6 bases and J by 3 bases; unmatched bases: 9. Germline loops: CDR1 MDHEN, CDR2 SYDVKM. CDR3 in amino acids: CASRKGQGISYEQYF. The CDR3 coding sequence is TGTGCCAGCAGAAAGGGACAGGGAATAAGCTACGAGCAGTACTTC.

This sequence joins TRBV4-1 and TRBJ2-2, with no clear D. V lost 2 bases and J 7 bases, leaving 11 bases between the germline ends. Germline CDR1 MGHRA, CDR2 YSYEKL. This CDR3 has 14 amino acids. The CDR3 coding sequence is TGCGCCAGCAGCCAATTGATAGATCGCGGGGAGCTGTTTTTT. The encoded protein is CASSQLIDRGELFF.

This clone was seen once. The chain carries TRBV7-2 and TRBJ2-5; no clear D. Germline lookup yields CDR1 SGHTA and CDR2 FQGNSA. The V and J ends lost 5 bases and 5 bases respectively, with 3 bases between them. This CDR3 has 10 amino acids. As DNA, the CDR3 is TGTGCCAGCAGCGGGGAGACCCAGTACTTC. Translated: CASSGETQYF.

This chain joins TRBV15 and TRBJ2-3; 8 nucleotides match TRBD2. CDR1 LNHNV and CDR2 YYDKDF come from the germline V gene (reference sequence). The CDR3 consists of 16 residues. Trimming cost V 8 bases and J 2 bases; bases outside gene matches: 12. CDR3: CATRNLWRGDTDTQYF. The CDR3 coding sequence is TGTGCCACCCGCAACCTGTGGCGGGGGGACACAGATACGCAGTATTTT.

The V and J genes are TRBV27 and TRBJ1-1, with D possibly being TRBD1 (6 bases). Looked up from germline, CDR1 is MNHEY and CDR2 is SMNVEV (reference sequence). Trimming shortened V by 6 bases and J by 8 bases, and 10 bases separated the two germline ends. This CDR3 region has 11 residues. The chain's CDR3 is CASSSQGEAFF. CDR3 nucleotides: TGTGCCAGCAGCTCACAGGGAGAAGCTTTCTTT.

The gene calls are TRBV29-1 and TRBJ2-1, with D perhaps matching TRBD1 or TRBD2 (5 bases each). Trimming took 7 bases from V and 5 from J, leaving 18 bases between them. The CDR3 has 14 residues. CDR1 is SQVTM and CDR2 is ANQGSEA in the germline V gene. For the CDR3, the DNA is TGCAGCGCCAACGGGGCGACAGTCGACAATGAGCAGTTCTTC. Residues: CSANGATVDNEQFF.

The count of this clone is one. This chain joins TRBV29-1 and TRBJ1-1, with a weak D call TRBD1 (5 bases). This CDR3 is 14 amino acids long. Per the germline V gene, CDR1 is SQVTM and CDR2 is ANQGSEA. The V end was cut by 7 bases, the J end by 1 base, with 16 bases between. CDR3 DNA: TGCAGCGGCACTCCGGGGGGACGGAACACTGAAGCTTTCTTT. Translated: CSGTPGGRNTEAFF.

The rearrangement links TRBV18 to TRBJ1-5; D not resolved. Trimming removed 6 bases from V and 6 bases from J, with 18 bases in between. There are 15 residues in the CDR3. Germline lookup yields CDR1 KGHSH and CDR2 LQKENI. CDR3 in amino acids: CASSQTNFGSQPQHF. In DNA form, the CDR3 reads TGTGCCAGCTCGCAGACGAACTTTGGGAGTCAGCCCCAGCATTTT.

This sequence joins TRBV4-2 and TRBJ2-1; no firm D call. From germline, CDR1 is LGHNA and CDR2 YNFKEQ. Trimming cost V 4 bases and J 4 bases, with 14 bases left between them. The CDR3 spans 15 residues. CDR3 region: CASSPNPQSYNEQFF. CDR3 coding DNA: TGTGCCAGCAGCCCTAACCCTCAGAGTTACAATGAGCAGTTCTTC.

The genes are TRBV7-8 and TRBJ1-2; D might be TRBD1 (5 bases). V was clipped by 4 bases and J by 8 bases, with 23 bases between them. Germline loops: CDR1 SGHVS, CDR2 FQNEAQ. The CDR3 totals 16 residues. DNA for the CDR3: TGTGCCAGCAGCTCAGTACTAAATCGGCCTGGGGCGGGCTACACCTTC. This translates into CASSSVLNRPGAGYTF.

The rearrangement links TRBV29-1 to TRBJ2-7; D gene uncertain. The germline V gene encodes CDR1 SQVTM and CDR2 ANQGSEA. CDR3 length: 13 amino acids. Trimming removed 4 bases from V and 0 bases from J, with 10 bases in between. The CDR3 DNA reads as TGCAGCGTTGGCGGTGTAAGCTCCTACGAGCAGTACTTC. Translation: CSVGGVSSYEQYF.

This clone occurred once. The chain uses TRBV11-1 and TRBJ2-5; 7 positions agree with TRBD2. The CDR3 is 14 amino acids. CDR1 is SGHAT and CDR2 is FQDESV in the germline V gene (reference sequence). Losses at the gene ends were 5 bases for V and 0 bases for J; bases not matched to a gene: 3. The CDR3 spells CASSALAHQETQYF. The DNA of the CDR3 is TGTGCCAGCAGCGCACTAGCGCACCAAGAGACCCAGTACTTC.

The chain is built from TRBV9 and TRBJ1-3; TRBD1 matches at 8 bases. There are 21 residues in the CDR3. The V gene end was trimmed by 2 bases and the J gene end by 0 bases; junction bases not matched to a gene: 19. CDR1 SGDLS and CDR2 YYNGEE come from the germline V gene. The CDR3 loop is CASSVDPRQGKSGGSGNTIYF. The CDR3 bases are TGTGCCAGCAGCGTGGACCCTAGACAGGGGAAGTCTGGCGGCTCTGGAAACACCATATATTTT.

The J gene is TRBJ2-1, the V gene TRBV27; 10 bases map to TRBD2. V lost 6 bases to trimming and J lost 1 base; unmatched junction nucleotides: 9. The CDR3 sequence is 17 residues long. Germline V gene sequence: CDR1 MNHEY, CDR2 SMNVEV (reference sequence). CDR3 in DNA: TGTGCCAGCAGGCACGGGCTAGCGGGGGCGTCCTACAATGAGCAGTTCTTC. As protein: CASRHGLAGASYNEQFF.

This chain links TRBV6-5 with TRBJ1-2; possibly TRBD1 for D (5 bases). Germline CDR1 MNHEY, CDR2 SVGAGI. This CDR3 spans 14 amino acids. Trimming removed 5 bases from V and 4 bases from J, with 14 bases in between. The CDR3 DNA reads TGTGCCAGCAGTCCTGAGGGGCGTCCCTATGGCTACACCTTC. Translation gives CASSPEGRPYGYTF.

V and J are TRBV10-3 and TRBJ2-2; the D gene is possibly TRBD2 (5 bases). The V gene lost 7 bases and the J gene lost 2 bases, with 14 bases spanning the gap. CDR3 length equals 15 residues. Looked up from germline, CDR1 is ENHRY and CDR2 is SYGVKD. CDR3 amino acids: CAITPGSVNTGELFF. The CDR3 region has the DNA TGTGCCATCACCCCTGGTAGCGTTAACACCGGGGAGCTGTTTTTT.

This clone was counted once. V gene TRBV6-5 combines with J gene TRBJ2-4; 8 bases align to TRBD1. There are 16 residues in the CDR3. V shed 3 bases, J shed 2 bases, and the junction held 6 bases outside the gene matches. The germline gives CDR1 MNHEY, CDR2 SVGAGI. The CDR3 DNA follows: TGTGCCAGCAGTTATGGCCAGGGGGCGACCAAAAACATTCAGTACTTC. It encodes CASSYGQGATKNIQYF.

The rearrangement joins TRBV9 to TRBJ2-2; no definite D call. The germline V gene encodes CDR1 SGDLS and CDR2 YYNGEE. Deletions cut 2 bases from V and 8 bases from J, with 10 bases between. The CDR3 loop spans 13 amino acids. CDR3 DNA sequence: TGTGCCAGCAGCGTCCTCATATCAGGGGAGCTGTTTTTT. It codes for CASSVLISGELFF.

This chain connects TRBV4-3 to TRBJ2-2; no firm D call. CDR1 and CDR2 (germline): LGHNA, YSLEER. Trimming removed 0 bases at V and 2 bases at J, with 10 bases between. The CDR3 covers 16 residues. As DNA, the CDR3 is TGCGCCAGCAGCCAAGAAGCAAGGCAAAACACCGGGGAGCTGTTTTTT. Its translation is CASSQEARQNTGELFF.